This TCR beta chain is drawn from a study of T cell clonotyping in hematopoietic cell transplantation. The V end lost 10 bases, the J end lost 0 bases, and 18 bases lay between the germline ends. The CDR3 is 15 residues long. CDR1 MNHEY and CDR2 SVGAGI come from the germline V gene. Study-wide results and caveats: After transplant, recipient diversity fell while pathologically expanded clonotypes grew through day 180. Few recipient clonotypes overlapped donors; over 95% were de novo at given depth. Without cell sorting, CD4 versus CD8 contributions remain unresolved.

Method: immunoSEQ multiplex PCR; TCRdb's copy keeps in-frame clones and lacks some. The table includes over 9,500 clones, approximately 89% detected once. To note about this clone: Its cognate antigen is unknown.

The sequencing sample was made of peripheral blood mononuclear cells. The sequence derives from a woman aged 45 to 65 in good health. Some clones in this sample may be carry-over from other donors' samples. The chain combines TRBV6-5 with TRBJ1-1; no definite D call. The CDR3 is CAITPNPVLNTEAFF. CDR3 nucleotides: TGTGCCATAACTCCGAACCCCGTTCTGAACACTGAAGCTTTCTTT.